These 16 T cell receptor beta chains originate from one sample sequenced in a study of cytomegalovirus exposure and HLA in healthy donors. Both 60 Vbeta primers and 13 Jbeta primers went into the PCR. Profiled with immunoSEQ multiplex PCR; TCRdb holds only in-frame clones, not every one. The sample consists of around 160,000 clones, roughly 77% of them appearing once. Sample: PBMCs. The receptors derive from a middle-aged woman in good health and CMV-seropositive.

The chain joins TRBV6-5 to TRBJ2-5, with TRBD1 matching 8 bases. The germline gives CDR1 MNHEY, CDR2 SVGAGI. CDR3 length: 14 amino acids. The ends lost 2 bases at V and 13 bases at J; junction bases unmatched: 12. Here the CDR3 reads CASSYTPLGQGVYF. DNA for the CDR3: TGTGCCAGCAGTTACACCCCCCTAGGACAGGGAGTGTACTTC.

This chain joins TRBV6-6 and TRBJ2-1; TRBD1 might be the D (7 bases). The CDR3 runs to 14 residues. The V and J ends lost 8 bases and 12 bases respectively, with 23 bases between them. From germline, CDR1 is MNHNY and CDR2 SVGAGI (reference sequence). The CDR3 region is CASGGGTVPVGQFF. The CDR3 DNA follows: TGTGCCAGCGGGGGCGGGACAGTCCCCGTCGGGCAGTTCTTC.

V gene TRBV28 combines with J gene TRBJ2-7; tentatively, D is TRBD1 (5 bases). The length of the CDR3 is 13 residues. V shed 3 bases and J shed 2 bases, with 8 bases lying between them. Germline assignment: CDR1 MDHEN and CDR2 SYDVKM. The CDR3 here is CASSLQGPYEQYF. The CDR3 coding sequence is TGTGCCAGCAGTTTGCAGGGTCCCTACGAGCAGTACTTC.

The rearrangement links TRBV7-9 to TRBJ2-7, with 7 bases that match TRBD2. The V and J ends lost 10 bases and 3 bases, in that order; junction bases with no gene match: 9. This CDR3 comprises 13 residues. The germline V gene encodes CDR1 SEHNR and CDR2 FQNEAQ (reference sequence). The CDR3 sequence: CATRGDGNYEQYF. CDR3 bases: TGTGCCACCCGGGGGGACGGAAACTACGAGCAGTACTTC.

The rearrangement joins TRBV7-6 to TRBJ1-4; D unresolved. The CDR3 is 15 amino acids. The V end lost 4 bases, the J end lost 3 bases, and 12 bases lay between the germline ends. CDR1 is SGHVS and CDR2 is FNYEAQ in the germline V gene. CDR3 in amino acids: CASSSSGRSNEKLFF. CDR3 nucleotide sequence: TGTGCCAGCAGCTCCAGCGGACGGTCTAATGAAAAACTGTTTTTT.

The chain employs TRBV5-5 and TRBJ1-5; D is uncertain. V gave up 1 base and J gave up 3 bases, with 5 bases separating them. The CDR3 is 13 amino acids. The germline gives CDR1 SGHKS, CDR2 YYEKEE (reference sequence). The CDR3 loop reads CASSLTVNQPQHF. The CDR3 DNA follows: TGTGCCAGCAGCTTGACGGTCAATCAGCCCCAGCATTTT.

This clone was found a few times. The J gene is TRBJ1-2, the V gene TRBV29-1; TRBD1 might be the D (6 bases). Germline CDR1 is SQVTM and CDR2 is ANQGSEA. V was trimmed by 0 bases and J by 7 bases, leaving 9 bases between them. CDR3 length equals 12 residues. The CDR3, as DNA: TGCAGCGTTGAAGAACAGGGAATTGGCTACACCTTC. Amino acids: CSVEEQGIGYTF.

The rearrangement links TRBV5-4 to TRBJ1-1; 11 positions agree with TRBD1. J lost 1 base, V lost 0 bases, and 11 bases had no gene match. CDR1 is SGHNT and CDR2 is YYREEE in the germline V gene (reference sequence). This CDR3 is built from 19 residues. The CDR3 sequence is CASSLDAGTGGWENTEAFF. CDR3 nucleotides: TGTGCCAGCAGCTTGGACGCCGGGACAGGGGGATGGGAGAACACTGAAGCTTTCTTT. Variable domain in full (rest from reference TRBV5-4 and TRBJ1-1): ETGVTQSPTHLIKTRGQQVTLRCSSQSGHNTVSWYQQALGQGPQFIFQYYREEENGRGNFPPRFSGLQFPNYSSELNVNALELDDSALYLCASSLDAGTGGWENTEAFFGQGTRLTVV.

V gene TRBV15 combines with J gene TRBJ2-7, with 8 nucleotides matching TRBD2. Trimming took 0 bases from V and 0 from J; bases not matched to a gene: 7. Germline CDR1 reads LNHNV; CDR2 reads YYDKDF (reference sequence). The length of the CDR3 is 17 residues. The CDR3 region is CATSRDRMAGGSYEQYF. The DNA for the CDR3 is TGTGCCACCAGCAGAGATCGCATGGCGGGAGGCTCCTACGAGCAGTACTTC.

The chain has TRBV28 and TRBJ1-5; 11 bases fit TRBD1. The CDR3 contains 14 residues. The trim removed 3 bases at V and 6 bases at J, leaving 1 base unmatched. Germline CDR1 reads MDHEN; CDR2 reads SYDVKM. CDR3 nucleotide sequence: TGTGCCAGCAGTTTCGGGACAGGGGGTCAGCCCCAGCATTTT. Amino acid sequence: CASSFGTGGQPQHF.

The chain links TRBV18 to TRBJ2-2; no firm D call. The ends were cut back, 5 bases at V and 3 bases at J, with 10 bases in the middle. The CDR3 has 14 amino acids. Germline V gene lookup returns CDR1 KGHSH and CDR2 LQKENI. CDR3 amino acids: CASSSLLDTGELFF. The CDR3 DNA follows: TGTGCCAGCTCATCTCTTCTCGACACCGGGGAGCTGTTTTTT.

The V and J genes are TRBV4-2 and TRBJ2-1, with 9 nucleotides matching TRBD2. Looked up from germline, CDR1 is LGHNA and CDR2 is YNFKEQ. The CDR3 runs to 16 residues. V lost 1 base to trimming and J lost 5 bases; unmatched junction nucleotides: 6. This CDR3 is CASSQVRGGGHNEQFF. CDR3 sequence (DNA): TGTGCCAGCAGCCAAGTCCGCGGGGGGGGGCACAATGAGCAGTTCTTC.

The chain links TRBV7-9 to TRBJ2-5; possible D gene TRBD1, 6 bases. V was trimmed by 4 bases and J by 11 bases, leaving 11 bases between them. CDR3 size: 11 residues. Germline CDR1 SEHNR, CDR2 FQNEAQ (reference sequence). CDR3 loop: CASSSQGKQYF. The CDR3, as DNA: TGTGCCAGCAGCTCCCAGGGGAAGCAGTACTTC. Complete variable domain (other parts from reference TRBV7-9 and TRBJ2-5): DTGVSQNPRHKITKRGQNVTFRCDPISEHNRLYWYRQTLGQGPEFLTYFQNEAQLEKSRLLSDRFSAERPKGSFSTLEIQRTEQGDSAMYLCASSSQGKQYFGPGTRLLVL.

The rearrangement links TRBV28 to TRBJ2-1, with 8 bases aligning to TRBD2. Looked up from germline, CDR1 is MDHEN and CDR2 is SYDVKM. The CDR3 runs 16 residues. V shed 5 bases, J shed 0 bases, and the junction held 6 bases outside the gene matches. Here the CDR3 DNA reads TGTGCCAGCAGTACTAGCGGAACCAGCTCCTACAATGAGCAGTTCTTC. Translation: CASSTSGTSSYNEQFF. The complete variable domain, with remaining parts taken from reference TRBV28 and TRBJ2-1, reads DVKVTQSSRYLVKRTGEKVFLECVQDMDHENMFWYRQDPGLGLRLIYFSYDVKMKEKGDIPEGYSVSREKKERFSLILESASTNQTSMYLCASSTSGTSSYNEQFFGPGTRLTVL.

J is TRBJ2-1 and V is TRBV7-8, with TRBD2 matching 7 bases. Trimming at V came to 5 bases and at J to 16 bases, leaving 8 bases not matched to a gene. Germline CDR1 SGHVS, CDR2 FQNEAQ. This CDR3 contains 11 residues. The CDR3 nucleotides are TGTGCCAGCAGCCTAAGACTAGCCATCTTCTTC. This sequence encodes CASSLRLAIFF.

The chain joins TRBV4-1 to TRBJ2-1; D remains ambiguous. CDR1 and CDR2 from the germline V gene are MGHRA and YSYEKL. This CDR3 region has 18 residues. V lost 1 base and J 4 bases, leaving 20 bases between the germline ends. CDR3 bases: TGCGCCAGCAGCCAAGGACCTACCATCCAATCTAGGTACAATGAGCAGTTCTTC. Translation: CASSQGPTIQSRYNEQFF.